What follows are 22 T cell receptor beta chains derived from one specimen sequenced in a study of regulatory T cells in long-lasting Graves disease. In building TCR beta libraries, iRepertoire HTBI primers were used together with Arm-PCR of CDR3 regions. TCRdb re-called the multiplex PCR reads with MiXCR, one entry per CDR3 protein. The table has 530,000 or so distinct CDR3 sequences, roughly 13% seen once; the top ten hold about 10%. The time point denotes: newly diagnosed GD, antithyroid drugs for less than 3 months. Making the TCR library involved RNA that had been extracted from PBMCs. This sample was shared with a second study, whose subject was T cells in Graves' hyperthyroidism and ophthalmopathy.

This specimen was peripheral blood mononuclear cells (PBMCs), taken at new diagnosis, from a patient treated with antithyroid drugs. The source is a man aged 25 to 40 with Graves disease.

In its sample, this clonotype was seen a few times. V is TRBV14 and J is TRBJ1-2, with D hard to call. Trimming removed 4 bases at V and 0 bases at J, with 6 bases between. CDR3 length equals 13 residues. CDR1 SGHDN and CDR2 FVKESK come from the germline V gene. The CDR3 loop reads CASSPQPNYGYTF. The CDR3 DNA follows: TGTGCCAGCAGCCCTCAGCCTAACTATGGCTACACCTTC.

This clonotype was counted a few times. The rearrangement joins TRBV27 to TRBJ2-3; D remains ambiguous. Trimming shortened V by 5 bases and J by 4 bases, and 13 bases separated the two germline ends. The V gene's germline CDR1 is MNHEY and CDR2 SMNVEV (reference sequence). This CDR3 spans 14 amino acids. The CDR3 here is CASSKSTEADTQYF. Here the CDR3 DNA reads TGTGCCAGCAGTAAGTCAACAGAGGCAGATACGCAGTATTTT.

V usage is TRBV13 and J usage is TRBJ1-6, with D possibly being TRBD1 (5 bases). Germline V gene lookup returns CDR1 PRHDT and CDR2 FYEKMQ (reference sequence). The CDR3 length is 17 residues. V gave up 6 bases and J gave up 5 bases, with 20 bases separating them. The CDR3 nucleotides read TGTGCCAGCAGTTTCCTCGGGGGAGGCGCCGATAATTCACCCCTCCACTTT. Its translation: CASSFLGGGADNSPLHF.

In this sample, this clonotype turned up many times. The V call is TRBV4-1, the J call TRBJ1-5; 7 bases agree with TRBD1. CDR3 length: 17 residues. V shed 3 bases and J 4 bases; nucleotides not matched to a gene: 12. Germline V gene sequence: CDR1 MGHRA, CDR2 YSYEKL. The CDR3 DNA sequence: TGCGCCAGCAGCCAGGGCGGTCGGGGACAGTATAATCAGCCCCAGCATTTT. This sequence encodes CASSQGGRGQYNQPQHF.

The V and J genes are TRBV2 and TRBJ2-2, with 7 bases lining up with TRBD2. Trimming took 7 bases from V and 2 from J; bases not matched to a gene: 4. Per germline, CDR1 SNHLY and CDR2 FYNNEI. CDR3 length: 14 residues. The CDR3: CASTGGRNTGELFF. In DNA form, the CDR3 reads TGTGCCAGCACCGGGGGGAGAAACACCGGGGAGCTGTTTTTT.

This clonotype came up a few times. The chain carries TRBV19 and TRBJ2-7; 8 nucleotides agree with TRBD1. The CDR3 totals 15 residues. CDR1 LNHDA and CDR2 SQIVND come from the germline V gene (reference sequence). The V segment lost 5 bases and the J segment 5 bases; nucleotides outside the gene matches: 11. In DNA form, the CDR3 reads TGTGCCAGTAGTTCCCCAGGACAGGGAAAGGACGAGCAGTACTTC. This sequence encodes CASSSPGQGKDEQYF.

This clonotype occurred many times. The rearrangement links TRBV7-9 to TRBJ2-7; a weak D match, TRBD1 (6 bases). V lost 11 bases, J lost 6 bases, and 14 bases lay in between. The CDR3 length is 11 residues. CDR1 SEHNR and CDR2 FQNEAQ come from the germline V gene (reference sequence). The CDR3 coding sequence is TGTGCCGCCGCCGGGACAATCGAGCAGTACTTC. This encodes CAAAGTIEQYF.

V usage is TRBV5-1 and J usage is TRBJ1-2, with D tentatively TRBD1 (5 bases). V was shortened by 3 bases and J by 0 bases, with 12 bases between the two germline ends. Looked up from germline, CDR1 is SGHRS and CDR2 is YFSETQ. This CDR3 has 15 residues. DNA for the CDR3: TGCGCCAGCAGCTGGACCGGGGCCCCTAACTATGGCTACACCTTC. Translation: CASSWTGAPNYGYTF.

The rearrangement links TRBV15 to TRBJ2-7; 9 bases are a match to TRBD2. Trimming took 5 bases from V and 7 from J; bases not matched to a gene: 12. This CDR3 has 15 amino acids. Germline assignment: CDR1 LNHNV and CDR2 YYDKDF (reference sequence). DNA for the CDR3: TGTGCCACCAGCGGACGACTAGCGGTAGTACGGGAGCAGTACTTC. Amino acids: CATSGRLAVVREQYF.

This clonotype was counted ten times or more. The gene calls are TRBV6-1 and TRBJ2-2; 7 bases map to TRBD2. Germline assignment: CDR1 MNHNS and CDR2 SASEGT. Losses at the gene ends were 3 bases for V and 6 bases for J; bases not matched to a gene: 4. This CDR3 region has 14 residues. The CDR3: CASSEILAAGELFF. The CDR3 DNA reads TGTGCCAGCAGTGAGATCCTAGCGGCCGGGGAGCTGTTTTTT.

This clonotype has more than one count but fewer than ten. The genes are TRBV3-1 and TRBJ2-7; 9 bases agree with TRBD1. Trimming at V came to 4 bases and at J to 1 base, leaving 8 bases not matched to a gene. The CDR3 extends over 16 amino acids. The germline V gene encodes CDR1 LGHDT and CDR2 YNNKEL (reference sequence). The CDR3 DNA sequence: TGTGCCAGCAGCCCCCTGGGACAGGGAAAATCCTACGAGCAGTACTTC. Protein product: CASSPLGQGKSYEQYF.

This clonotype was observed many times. The CDR3 bases are TGCAGTGCTAGGGGGAGGAGAATCTCTGGGGCCAACGTCCTGACTTTC. Translating it yields CSARGRRISGANVLTF. The V and J genes are TRBV20-1 and TRBJ2-6; D is perhaps TRBD2 (6 bases). This CDR3 spans 16 amino acids. Germline V CDR1 and CDR2: DFQATT, SNEGSKA (reference sequence). V was clipped by 3 bases and J by 0 bases, with 12 bases between them.

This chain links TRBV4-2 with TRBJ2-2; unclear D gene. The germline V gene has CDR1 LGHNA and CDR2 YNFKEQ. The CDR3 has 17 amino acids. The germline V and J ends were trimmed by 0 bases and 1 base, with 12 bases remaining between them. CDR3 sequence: CASSQEPFNWNTGELFF. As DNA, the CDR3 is TGTGCCAGCAGCCAAGAGCCCTTCAACTGGAACACCGGGGAGCTGTTTTTT.

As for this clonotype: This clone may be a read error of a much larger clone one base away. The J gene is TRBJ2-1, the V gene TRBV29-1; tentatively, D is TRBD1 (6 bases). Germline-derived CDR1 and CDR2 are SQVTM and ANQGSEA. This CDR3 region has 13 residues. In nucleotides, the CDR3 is TGCAGCGGCCGATTCTCCTGGGACAATGGGCAGTTCTTC. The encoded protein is CSGRFSWDNGQFF.

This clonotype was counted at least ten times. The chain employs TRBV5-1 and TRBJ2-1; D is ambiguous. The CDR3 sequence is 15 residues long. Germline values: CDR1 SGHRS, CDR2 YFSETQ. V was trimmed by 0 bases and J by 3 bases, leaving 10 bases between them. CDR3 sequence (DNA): TGCGCCAGCAGCTTGGCACAGATACGCTACAATGAGCAGTTCTTC. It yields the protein CASSLAQIRYNEQFF.

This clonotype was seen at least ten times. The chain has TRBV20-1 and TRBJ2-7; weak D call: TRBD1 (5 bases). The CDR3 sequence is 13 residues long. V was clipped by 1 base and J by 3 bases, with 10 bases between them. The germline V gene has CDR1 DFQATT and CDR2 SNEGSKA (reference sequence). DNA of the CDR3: TGCAGTGCTAGAGGGACAAATTTCTACGAGCAGTACTTC. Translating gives CSARGTNFYEQYF.

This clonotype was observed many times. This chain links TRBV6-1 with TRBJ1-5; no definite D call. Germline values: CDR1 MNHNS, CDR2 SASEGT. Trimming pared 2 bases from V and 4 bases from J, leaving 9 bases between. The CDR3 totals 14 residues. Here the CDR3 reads CASSESGGNQPQHF. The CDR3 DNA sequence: TGTGCCAGCAGTGAAAGTGGAGGGAATCAGCCCCAGCATTTT.

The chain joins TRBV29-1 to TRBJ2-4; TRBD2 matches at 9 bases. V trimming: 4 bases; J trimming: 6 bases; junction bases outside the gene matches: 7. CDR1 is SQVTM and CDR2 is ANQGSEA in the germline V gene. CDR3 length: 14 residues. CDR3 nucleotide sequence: TGCAGCGTTGGTCGGCGGGGGGGGGGAAACATTCAGTACTTC. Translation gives CSVGRRGGGNIQYF. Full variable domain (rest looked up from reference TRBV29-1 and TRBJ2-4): SAVISQKPSRDICQRGTSLTIQCQVDSQVTMMFWYRQQPGQSLTLIATANQGSEATYESGFVIDKFPISRPNLTFSTLTVSNMSPEDSSIYLCSVGRRGGGNIQYFGAGTRLSVL.

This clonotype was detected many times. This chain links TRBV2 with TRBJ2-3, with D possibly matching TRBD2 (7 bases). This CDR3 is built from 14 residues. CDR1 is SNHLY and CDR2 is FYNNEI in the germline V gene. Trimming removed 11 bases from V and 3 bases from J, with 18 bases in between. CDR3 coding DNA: TGTGCCGACCGAGTACAGGGAGGGACAGATACGCAGTATTTT. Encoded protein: CADRVQGGTDTQYF.

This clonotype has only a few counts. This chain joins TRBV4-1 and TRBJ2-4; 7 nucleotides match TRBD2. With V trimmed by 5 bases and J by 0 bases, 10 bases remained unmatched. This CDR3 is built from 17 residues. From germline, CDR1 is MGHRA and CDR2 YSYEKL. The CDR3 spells CASSGLGTTIAKNIQYF. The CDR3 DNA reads TGCGCCAGCAGCGGACTGGGGACTACGATAGCCAAAAACATTCAGTACTTC.

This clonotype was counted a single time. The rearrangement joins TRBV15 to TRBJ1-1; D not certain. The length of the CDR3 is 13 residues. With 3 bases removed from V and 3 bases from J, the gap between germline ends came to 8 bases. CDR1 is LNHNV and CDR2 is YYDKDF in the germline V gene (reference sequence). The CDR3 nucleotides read TGTGCCACCAGCAGCCCAGGACACACTGAAGCTTTCTTT. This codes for CATSSPGHTEAFF.

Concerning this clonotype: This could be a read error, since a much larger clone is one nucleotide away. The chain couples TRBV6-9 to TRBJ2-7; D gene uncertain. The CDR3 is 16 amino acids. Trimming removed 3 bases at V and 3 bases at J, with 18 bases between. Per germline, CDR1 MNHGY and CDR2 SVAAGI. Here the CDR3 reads CASSYPLGLYLYEQYF. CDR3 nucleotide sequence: TGTGCCAGCAGTTACCCCTTGGGGTTATATCTCTACGAGCAGTACTTC.